A single sample is the source of the 29 T cell receptor beta chains below, sequenced in a study of shared clonotypes between healthy human individuals. The repertoire was sequenced with immunoSEQ multiplex PCR; TCRdb's copy has only in-frame clones and lacks some. This sample has roughly 480,000 clones, with 79% found just once. The sample taken for sequencing was PBMCs. These receptors were taken from a woman between 40 and 55 years old in good health. Some clones in this sample may be carry-over from other donors' samples.

Concerning this clone: A far larger clone is a single base away, which makes a read error likely. This sequence joins TRBV11-2 and TRBJ2-3; TRBD2 might be the D (5 bases). This CDR3 contains 13 residues. Germline V gene lookup returns CDR1 SGHAT and CDR2 FQNNGV. For the CDR3, the DNA is TGTGTCAGCAGCTTAGAGCGGCAGGATACGCAGTATTTT. Amino acid sequence: CVSSLERQDTQYF.

This chain joins TRBV27 and TRBJ2-7, with a tentative D call TRBD1 (6 bases). Trimming removed 5 bases from V and 5 bases from J, with 19 bases in between. Per the germline V gene, CDR1 is MNHEY and CDR2 is SMNVEV (reference sequence). The CDR3 extends over 15 amino acids. The CDR3 DNA reads TGTGCCAGCAGTGTCACCGGACAGAGAAAGCACGAGCAGTACTTC. As protein: CASSVTGQRKHEQYF.

The sample holds one count of this clone. The CDR3 spells CAWSVLSTGTGELFF. In DNA form, the CDR3 reads TGTGCCTGGAGTGTACTCTCCACGGGCACCGGGGAGCTGTTTTTT. The chain combines TRBV30 with TRBJ2-2; D not certain. Between the trimmed V and J ends, which lost 0 bases and 4 bases, there was a span of 12 bases. From germline, CDR1 is GTSNPN and CDR2 SVGIG (reference sequence). CDR3 size: 15 residues.

This clone occurred once. The chain joins TRBV7-2 to TRBJ1-2; TRBD1 matches at 8 bases. This CDR3 has 13 amino acids. V shed 3 bases and J 8 bases; nucleotides not matched to a gene: 5. Looked up from germline, CDR1 is SGHTA and CDR2 is FQGNSA. The CDR3 region has the DNA TGTGCCAGCAGCTTGAGACAGGGGTTGGGCTACACCTTC. The encoded protein is CASSLRQGLGYTF.

The J gene is TRBJ2-5, the V gene TRBV5-1, with TRBD2 matching over 11 bases. The CDR3 is made up of 16 amino acids. The ends lost 0 bases at V and 5 bases at J; junction bases unmatched: 6. Germline CDR1 SGHRS, CDR2 YFSETQ. CDR3 loop: CASSLVTSGSIETQYF. For the CDR3, the DNA is TGCGCCAGCAGCTTGGTAACTAGCGGGAGTATTGAGACCCAGTACTTC. The whole variable domain, filled in from reference TRBV5-1 and TRBJ2-5, reads KAGVTQTPRYLIKTRGQQVTLSCSPISGHRSVSWYQQTPGQGLQFLFEYFSETQRNKGNFPGRFSGRQFSNSRSEMNVSTLELGDSALYLCASSLVTSGSIETQYFGPGTRLLVL.

The chain carries TRBV14 and TRBJ1-1; TRBD1 matches 7 bases. This CDR3 spans 12 amino acids. The V segment lost 4 bases and the J segment 10 bases; nucleotides outside the gene matches: 6. The germline gives CDR1 SGHDN, CDR2 FVKESK. The CDR3 DNA is TGTGCCAGCAGCCGATCAGGGGGTCCAGCTTTCTTT. Its translation: CASSRSGGPAFF. The variable domain in full, with the rest retrieved from reference TRBV14 and TRBJ1-1, is EAGVTQFPSHSVIEKGQTVTLRCDPISGHDNLYWYRRVMGKEIKFLLHFVKESKQDESGMPNNRFLAERTGGTYSTLKVQPAELEDSGVYFCASSRSGGPAFFGQGTRLTVV.

This clone has a single count. The V and J genes are TRBV11-2 and TRBJ2-7, with TRBD1 as a possible D gene (5 bases). Germline values: CDR1 SGHAT, CDR2 FQNNGV. The CDR3 has 14 residues. The germline V and J ends were trimmed by 4 bases and 3 bases, with 13 bases remaining between them. The CDR3, as DNA: TGTGCCAGCAGCTCCGACCGGACAAGCTACGAGCAGTACTTC. Its translation is CASSSDRTSYEQYF.

The chain carries TRBV7-3 and TRBJ2-2; 11 nucleotides match TRBD2. This CDR3 spans 15 amino acids. V dropped 5 bases and J dropped 3; count of bases not matched to a gene: 2. Germline lookup yields CDR1 SGHTA and CDR2 FQGTGA. In nucleotides, the CDR3 is TGTGCCAGCAGCCGGGGACTAGCGGACACCGGGGAGCTGTTTTTT. Its translation is CASSRGLADTGELFF.

The rearrangement joins TRBV28 to TRBJ1-1; tentatively, D is TRBD1 (5 bases). Germline lookup yields CDR1 MDHEN and CDR2 SYDVKM. CDR3 size: 14 residues. V lost 6 bases and J lost 5, with 16 bases in between. CDR3 region: CASSSTDSTTEAFF. The CDR3 DNA reads as TGTGCCAGCAGCTCCACCGACAGCACAACTGAAGCTTTCTTT.

This sequence joins TRBV10-2 and TRBJ2-1; the D call may be TRBD1 or TRBD2 (6 bases each). From germline, CDR1 is WSHSY and CDR2 SAAADI. The CDR3 is made up of 16 amino acids. V lost 6 bases, J lost 8 bases, and 23 bases lay in between. The CDR3 sequence: CASRKTRGQPRDEQFF. CDR3 sequence (DNA): TGCGCCAGCAGAAAGACCCGGGGGCAGCCTCGCGATGAGCAGTTCTTC.

This clone was seen a single time. V is TRBV28 and J is TRBJ2-5; TRBD2 might be the D (6 bases). CDR1 is MDHEN, CDR2 SYDVKM, per germline. The CDR3 is 14 residues long. With 3 bases removed from V and 4 bases from J, the gap between germline ends came to 12 bases. The CDR3 DNA is TGTGCCAGCAGTTTGGACGGGAGCCGAGAGACCCAGTACTTC. It is translated as CASSLDGSRETQYF. Drawing the rest from reference TRBV28 and TRBJ2-5, the complete variable domain is DVKVTQSSRYLVKRTGEKVFLECVQDMDHENMFWYRQDPGLGLRLIYFSYDVKMKEKGDIPEGYSVSREKKERFSLILESASTNQTSMYLCASSLDGSRETQYFGPGTRLLVL.

The rearrangement links TRBV5-1 to TRBJ2-7, with 9 positions matching TRBD2. V was pared by 0 bases and J by 5 bases, with 3 bases of the junction left unmatched. Germline V gene data show CDR1 as SGHRS and CDR2 as YFSETQ. This CDR3 has 14 amino acids. The CDR3 coding sequence is TGCGCCAGCAGCTTGGATAGCGGGAGCCACGAGCAGTACTTC. Encoded protein: CASSLDSGSHEQYF.

J is TRBJ1-5 and V is TRBV28, with TRBD1 matching 8 bases. This CDR3 spans 19 amino acids. Germline V gene sequence: CDR1 MDHEN, CDR2 SYDVKM. The trim removed 5 bases at V and 0 bases at J, leaving 15 bases unmatched. The CDR3 region is CASSLRIKLGQGSNQPQHF. The CDR3 DNA is TGTGCCAGCAGTCTTCGAATAAAACTAGGACAGGGTAGCAATCAGCCCCAGCATTTT.

The chain joins TRBV27 to TRBJ2-5; D is possibly TRBD1 (5 bases). Germline assignment: CDR1 MNHEY and CDR2 SMNVEV (reference sequence). Trimming stripped 0 bases from V and 5 bases from J, with 16 bases between. The CDR3 has 16 residues. The CDR3 sequence: CASSLSWPGLGETQYF. For the CDR3, the DNA is TGTGCCAGCAGTTTATCGTGGCCAGGGCTTGGGGAGACCCAGTACTTC.

This chain joins TRBV6-5 and TRBJ2-7, with TRBD2 matching over 12 bases. Germline assignment: CDR1 MNHEY and CDR2 SVGAGI. The CDR3 spans 16 residues. V lost 4 bases and J lost 0; bases outside the gene matches: 4. The CDR3 loop is CASSSRTSGISYEQYF. CDR3 bases: TGTGCCAGCAGTTCAAGGACTAGCGGGATCTCCTACGAGCAGTACTTC.

This clone was found once. The J gene is TRBJ2-3, the V gene TRBV7-7, with 7 bases matching TRBD2. Looked up from germline, CDR1 is SSHAT and CDR2 is FNYEAQ (reference sequence). Germline trimming cut 5 bases from V and 1 base from J; bases unmatched to any gene: 6. This CDR3 is 15 amino acids long. In DNA, the CDR3 is TGTGCCAGCAGCCGAGGGCTAGCGGGCACAGATACGCAGTATTTT. It specifies CASSRGLAGTDTQYF.

Many counts were recorded for this clone. The genes are TRBV28 and TRBJ2-7; 7 positions agree with TRBD2. The junction had 11 bases not matched to a gene; V was cut back by 4 bases and J by 5 bases. The CDR3 totals 15 residues. The V gene's germline CDR1 is MDHEN and CDR2 SYDVKM. The CDR3 nucleotides are TGTGCCAGCAGTTCCCCCGGGGCTAGCGGTAACGAGCAGTACTTC. Residues: CASSSPGASGNEQYF.

Details on this clone: A far larger clone lies a single base away; this is likely a read error. V and J are TRBV6-1 and TRBJ2-7, with 7 positions matching TRBD2. Trimming cost V 1 base and J 7 bases; bases outside gene matches: 10. The CDR3 contains 15 residues. Germline V gene sequence: CDR1 MNHNS, CDR2 SASEGT. The CDR3 DNA reads TGTGCCAGCAGTGAAGTAGCCGGGACTAATAGGGAGCAGTACTTC. It encodes CASSEVAGTNREQYF.

V usage is TRBV7-3 and J usage is TRBJ2-2; D uncertain. This CDR3 region has 14 residues. Trimming pared 2 bases from V and 1 base from J, leaving 5 bases between. CDR1 and CDR2 from the germline V gene are SGHTA and FQGTGA. The CDR3 sequence is CASSLARNTGELFF. The CDR3, as DNA: TGTGCCAGCAGCTTAGCGCGGAACACCGGGGAGCTGTTTTTT.

The rearrangement joins TRBV11-2 to TRBJ2-7; 7 bases are shared with TRBD2. The germline gives CDR1 SGHAT, CDR2 FQNNGV. Trimming removed 3 bases from V and 0 bases from J; junction bases left unmatched: 2. CDR3 length: 14 amino acids. CDR3 loop: CASSFQRDSYEQYF. In DNA, the CDR3 is TGTGCCAGCAGCTTCCAGCGGGACTCCTACGAGCAGTACTTC.

This CDR3 is CASSSETGTDDEKLFF. CDR3 sequence (DNA): TGTGCCAGCAGTTCCGAGACCGGGACAGATGATGAAAAACTGTTTTTT. The J gene is TRBJ1-4, the V gene TRBV28; 7 bases map to TRBD1. V gave up 4 bases and J gave up 6 bases; unmatched junction bases: 11. The germline CDR1 and CDR2 sequences are MDHEN and SYDVKM. The CDR3 runs to 16 residues.

The chain combines TRBV6-6 with TRBJ2-1; maybe TRBD2 (6 bases). The V gene's germline CDR1 is MNHNY and CDR2 SVGAGI (reference sequence). V lost 0 bases and J lost 5, with 11 bases in between. CDR3 size: 15 residues. In DNA, the CDR3 is TGTGCCAGCAGTTACTCGGGACTTTGGAACAATGAGCAGTTCTTC. Translating it yields CASSYSGLWNNEQFF.

The chain joins TRBV2 to TRBJ2-5; D gene uncertain. Germline V gene data show CDR1 as SNHLY and CDR2 as FYNNEI. V was clipped by 2 bases and J by 5 bases, with 6 bases between them. The CDR3 spans 12 residues. The CDR3 sequence is CASSELRETQYF. The CDR3 DNA reads as TGTGCCAGCAGTGAATTAAGGGAGACCCAGTACTTC.

This clone was found once. The V gene is TRBV7-2, the J gene TRBJ2-7; D is unclear. The CDR3 spans 14 residues. Germline CDR1 reads SGHTA; CDR2 reads FQGNSA. Deletions cut 1 base from V and 2 bases from J, with 9 bases between. The CDR3, as DNA: TGTGCCAGCAGCTTAGTGTTTGGGCCCTACGAGCAGTACTTC. It codes for CASSLVFGPYEQYF.

This sequence joins TRBV18 and TRBJ1-5; a possible D gene is TRBD1 (6 bases). The V end was cut by 5 bases, the J end by 3 bases, with 11 bases between. The CDR3 is 14 residues long. CDR1 KGHSH and CDR2 LQKENI come from the germline V gene. The CDR3 nucleotides are TGTGCCAGCTCATCCCGGGACAACAATCAGCCCCAGCATTTT. It is translated as CASSSRDNNQPQHF.

V is TRBV11-2 and J is TRBJ2-1; the D gene is possibly TRBD2 (6 bases). Germline V lookup: CDR1 SGHAT, CDR2 FQNNGV. CDR3 length equals 15 residues. V was shortened by 5 bases and J by 0 bases, with 11 bases between the two germline ends. The CDR3 DNA reads TGTGCCAGCAGCCAGCGGGCCCACTCCTACAATGAGCAGTTCTTC. The encoded protein is CASSQRAHSYNEQFF.

This clone was seen a single time. The gene calls are TRBV25-1 and TRBJ1-3; possibly TRBD1 for D (5 bases). The CDR3 consists of 15 residues. Germline V lookup: CDR1 MGHDK, CDR2 SYGVNS. The V gene lost 5 bases and the J gene lost 0 bases, with 11 bases spanning the gap. The CDR3 region has the DNA TGTGCCAGCAGTCGGGCAGGGAGCTCTGGAAACACCATATATTTT. Translation: CASSRAGSSGNTIYF.

This clone occurred a few times. The rearrangement links TRBV2 to TRBJ1-1; TRBD1 might be the D (5 bases). Germline V CDR1 and CDR2: SNHLY, FYNNEI. V lost 5 bases, J lost 1 base, and 8 bases lay in between. The CDR3 totals 13 residues. The chain's CDR3 is CASSNQGNTEAFF. CDR3 nucleotide sequence: TGTGCCAGCAGTAACCAGGGGAACACTGAAGCTTTCTTT. The whole variable domain, remainder taken from reference TRBV2 and TRBJ1-1, is EPEVTQTPSHQVTQMGQEVILRCVPISNHLYFYWYRQILGQKVEFLVSFYNNEISEKSEIFDDQFSVERPDGSNFTLKIRSTKLEDSAMYFCASSNQGNTEAFFGQGTRLTVV.

V is TRBV9 and J is TRBJ2-2; D gene uncertain. The V end was cut by 0 bases, the J end by 6 bases, with 3 bases between. The CDR3 totals 12 residues. Germline V CDR1 and CDR2: SGDLS, YYNGEE. The CDR3 loop reads CASSVAAGELFF. The CDR3 DNA is TGTGCCAGCAGCGTAGCGGCCGGGGAGCTGTTTTTT.